The 22 T cell receptor beta chains reported below all come from one sample, sequenced in a study of blood T cell repertoires in COVID-19. TCRdb's table, derived via immunoSEQ multiplex PCR, lists solely in-frame clones and lacks some. The sample records about 280,000 clones, 85% being singletons. What was sequenced was peripheral blood. Every receptor here comes from a man between 50 and 59 years old with active or convalescent COVID-19.

The chain is built from TRBV5-1 and TRBJ2-5, with TRBD2 matching over 7 bases. Germline CDR1 SGHRS, CDR2 YFSETQ. The CDR3 is 14 residues long. V was pared by 5 bases and J by 5 bases, with 9 bases of the junction left unmatched. CDR3 in amino acids: CASSFGGTGETQYF. The DNA for the CDR3 is TGCGCCAGCAGTTTCGGGGGGACTGGTGAGACCCAGTACTTC.

J is TRBJ1-1 and V is TRBV10-2, with 7 bases lining up with TRBD1. V shed 7 bases and J 1 base; nucleotides not matched to a gene: 3. CDR1 WSHSY and CDR2 SAAADI come from the germline V gene. The CDR3 consists of 13 residues. The CDR3 region is CASKQGTNTEAFF. The CDR3 DNA follows: TGCGCCAGCAAACAGGGGACGAACACTGAAGCTTTCTTT.

The gene calls are TRBV6-5 and TRBJ2-2, with 10 nucleotides matching TRBD2. This CDR3 spans 15 amino acids. In germline, CDR1 is MNHEY, CDR2 SVGAGI. The trim removed 4 bases at V and 2 bases at J, leaving 1 base unmatched. The CDR3 DNA reads as TGTGCCAGCAGTTGGACTAGCGGTAACACCGGGGAGCTGTTTTTT. This encodes CASSWTSGNTGELFF.

This clone was seen once. The V call is TRBV4-3, the J call TRBJ1-4; D ambiguous. The CDR3 is made up of 15 amino acids. Trimming cost V 0 bases and J 4 bases, with 9 bases left between them. Germline CDR1 is LGHNA and CDR2 is YSLEER. The chain's CDR3 is CASSQDAGDNEKLFF. CDR3 sequence (DNA): TGCGCCAGCAGCCAAGATGCGGGCGATAATGAAAAACTGTTTTTT.

This clone was counted between two and nine times. The genes are TRBV7-9 and TRBJ1-2, with D uncertain. The germline V and J ends were trimmed by 1 base and 8 bases, with 5 bases remaining between them. Germline V gives CDR1 SEHNR, CDR2 FQNEAQ (reference sequence). CDR3 size: 11 residues. The CDR3 is CASSLGSGYTF. CDR3 DNA: TGTGCCAGCAGCTTAGGTTCGGGCTACACCTTC. Supplemented by reference TRBV7-9 and TRBJ1-2, the full variable domain reads DTGVSQNPRHKITKRGQNVTFRCDPISEHNRLYWYRQTLGQGPEFLTYFQNEAQLEKSRLLSDRFSAERPKGSFSTLEIQRTEQGDSAMYLCASSLGSGYTFGSGTRLTVV.

J is TRBJ1-1 and V is TRBV19; D ambiguous. Germline lookup yields CDR1 LNHDA and CDR2 SQIVND (reference sequence). V lost 7 bases, J lost 3 bases, and 12 bases lay in between. This CDR3 has 13 amino acids. This CDR3 is CASNRNRYTEAFF. The CDR3 bases are TGTGCCAGTAACCGAAACAGATACACTGAAGCTTTCTTT.

The chain combines TRBV4-2 with TRBJ1-6; possible D gene TRBD1, 6 bases. CDR3 length: 15 amino acids. Looked up from germline, CDR1 is LGHNA and CDR2 is YNFKEQ. Trimming cost V 0 bases and J 7 bases, with 10 bases left between them. The CDR3 coding sequence is TGTGCCAGCAGCCAAGAATCCAGGGGAAATTCACCCCTCCACTTT. Translated, it gives CASSQESRGNSPLHF.

Details on this clone: Germline is not matched at one junction end, which may reflect a read error. This chain links TRBV7-9 with TRBJ2-2; TRBD2 matches at 9 bases. The CDR3 contains 15 residues. Germline-derived CDR1 and CDR2 are SEHNR and FQNEAQ (reference sequence). CDR3 sequence: CASSLAGDGAGELFF. In DNA, the CDR3 is TGTGCCAGCAGTTTAGCGGGAGATGGCGCCGGGGAGCTGTTTTTT.

This clone showed up just once. The CDR3 DNA sequence: TGTGCCAGCAGTTTATCGCAGGGAGGCCCCTACGAGCAGTACTTC. It is translated as CASSLSQGGPYEQYF. The gene calls are TRBV27 and TRBJ2-7; TRBD2 is a possible D gene (6 bases). Trimming shortened V by 0 bases and J by 2 bases, and 11 bases separated the two germline ends. The germline V gene has CDR1 MNHEY and CDR2 SMNVEV (reference sequence). CDR3 length: 15 amino acids.

This chain joins TRBV7-6 and TRBJ2-1, with 9 bases aligning to TRBD2. CDR3 length equals 15 residues. The V gene end was trimmed by 2 bases and the J gene end by 4 bases; junction bases not matched to a gene: 3. The germline V gene has CDR1 SGHVS and CDR2 FNYEAQ. CDR3 sequence reads: CASSLKAGGYNEQFF. The CDR3 nucleotides read TGTGCCAGCAGCTTAAAAGCGGGAGGTTACAATGAGCAGTTCTTC.

This clone was seen once. This chain connects TRBV27 to TRBJ1-5; D is unclear. V was clipped by 0 bases and J by 5 bases, with 17 bases between them. There are 17 residues in the CDR3. From germline, CDR1 is MNHEY and CDR2 SMNVEV (reference sequence). The CDR3 is CASSLSVPRSGDQPQHF. DNA for the CDR3: TGTGCCAGCAGTTTATCTGTCCCCAGGTCCGGGGATCAGCCCCAGCATTTT.

In its sample, this clone was seen once. This chain links TRBV12-3 or TRBV12-4 with TRBJ2-5, with D possibly TRBD2 on 5 matching bases. Trimming removed 3 bases at V and 0 bases at J, with 5 bases between. This CDR3 is 13 amino acids long. CDR3 sequence reads: CASSLGDQETQYF. Written as DNA, the CDR3 is TGTGCCAGCAGTTTGGGAGACCAAGAGACCCAGTACTTC.

The chain joins TRBV14 to TRBJ2-3; D might be TRBD2 (6 bases). The CDR3 length is 16 residues. The germline V gene has CDR1 SGHDN and CDR2 FVKESK. V shed 4 bases and J shed 2 bases, with 16 bases lying between them. For the CDR3, the DNA is TGTGCCAGCAGCCTGAGACTAGGTCCACCCACAGATACGCAGTATTTT. Protein: CASSLRLGPPTDTQYF.

This clone occurred once. The chain is built from TRBV7-2 and TRBJ2-7, with TRBD1 as a possible D gene (6 bases). The germline V and J ends were trimmed by 4 bases and 4 bases, with 20 bases remaining between them. The CDR3 covers 16 residues. Per germline, CDR1 SGHTA and CDR2 FQGNSA. CDR3 DNA sequence: TGTGCCAGCAGCTCATACCGGGACACATCCCTTTACGAGCAGTACTTC. This sequence encodes CASSSYRDTSLYEQYF.

The CDR3 protein is CAIGSSGSIYEQYF. As DNA, the CDR3 is TGTGCCATCGGATCTAGCGGGAGTATCTACGAGCAGTACTTC. The chain has TRBV10-3 and TRBJ2-7, with 10 bases lining up with TRBD2. Trimming took 8 bases from V and 3 from J; bases not matched to a gene: 7. Looked up from germline, CDR1 is ENHRY and CDR2 is SYGVKD. The CDR3 extends over 14 amino acids.

The CDR3 nucleotides are TGTGCCAGCAGCGAGAGCGGAAGCTCCTACAATGAGCAGTTCTTC. This translates into CASSESGSSYNEQFF. The gene calls are TRBV9 and TRBJ2-1; possible D gene TRBD2, 5 bases. The CDR3 runs 15 residues. V gave up 3 bases and J gave up 0 bases, with 10 bases separating them. Germline V gives CDR1 SGDLS, CDR2 YYNGEE.

The chain combines TRBV19 with TRBJ1-6, with D perhaps TRBD1 (6 bases). The CDR3 totals 13 residues. Between the trimmed V and J ends, which lost 4 bases and 8 bases, there was a span of 9 bases. Germline CDR1 reads LNHDA; CDR2 reads SQIVND (reference sequence). CDR3 in DNA: TGTGCCAGTAGTAACAGGGTCTATTCACCCCTCCACTTT. Translated, it gives CASSNRVYSPLHF.

The J gene is TRBJ2-7, the V gene TRBV30, with 9 bases that match TRBD2. V gave up 0 bases and J gave up 6 bases; unmatched junction bases: 3. The CDR3 spans 13 residues. Germline CDR1 is GTSNPN and CDR2 is SVGIG (reference sequence). CDR3 nucleotide sequence: TGTGCCTGGAGTGTTAGCGGGAGTGGCGAGCAGTACTTC. Translating gives CAWSVSGSGEQYF. The full variable domain, with the rest looked up from reference TRBV30 and TRBJ2-7, is SQTIHQWPATLVQPVGSPLSLECTVEGTSNPNLYWYRQAAGRGLQLLFYSVGIGQISSEVPQNLSASRPQDRQFILSSKKLLLSDSGFYLCAWSVSGSGEQYFGPGTRLTVT.

V gene TRBV18 combines with J gene TRBJ2-1, with 11 positions matching TRBD1. V was pared by 5 bases and J by 2 bases, with 2 bases of the junction left unmatched. CDR1 is KGHSH, CDR2 LQKENI, per germline. This CDR3 contains 15 residues. CDR3 amino acids: CASSSGQGAYNEQFF. The CDR3 DNA sequence: TGTGCCAGCTCATCGGGACAGGGGGCCTACAATGAGCAGTTCTTC.

This clone was detected once. The genes are TRBV28 and TRBJ1-2; D is unclear. The CDR3 consists of 12 residues. Looked up from germline, CDR1 is MDHEN and CDR2 is SYDVKM. Trimming stripped 7 bases from V and 2 bases from J, with 8 bases between. As DNA, the CDR3 is TGTGCCAGCACCCGTATAAACTATGGCTACACCTTC. Protein sequence: CASTRINYGYTF.

This chain joins TRBV3-1 (or the pseudogene TRBV3-2) and TRBJ2-7, with D hard to call. Trimming stripped 2 bases from V and 5 bases from J, with 10 bases between. The CDR3 sequence is 13 residues long. From germline, CDR1 is LGHDT and CDR2 YNNKEL (reference sequence). This chain's CDR3 is CASSQRRGHEQYF. Written as DNA, the CDR3 is TGTGCCAGCAGCCAAAGGCGCGGTCACGAGCAGTACTTC.

The V gene is TRBV21-1, the J gene TRBJ2-3; the table calls TRBD1, which could not be checked here. TRBV21-1 is reported as a pseudogene. CDR3 length: 16 residues. The CDR3 loop is CASSKVKGAKTDTQYF. The CDR3 nucleotides read TGTGCCAGCAGCAAAGTTAAGGGGGCCAAGACAGATACGCAGTATTTT.